A single sample is the source of the 12 T cell receptor beta chains below, sequenced in a study of OX40 agonist ivuxolimab in advanced cancers. The method behind the library was the immunoSEQ multiplex PCR assay. Drawn from immuneACCESS, this table holds only the in-frame rearrangements with V and J called that TCRdb kept. Clones are partly lost; checked studies trace under half to an unresolved V gene and leave the rest unexplained. Within this sample are tens of thousands of clones, with 88% of them counted one time only. The biggest ten clones account for about 4% of the sample. Source: CD4+ or CD8+ T cells sorted from blood, taken in a trial of the OX40 agonist ivuxolimab. These TCRs come from an adult with an advanced solid tumor such as melanoma, head and neck, liver or kidney cancer.

The V gene is TRBV6-1, the J gene TRBJ1-1; possible D gene TRBD1, 6 bases. V was shortened by 7 bases and J by 5 bases, with 20 bases between the two germline ends. Germline-derived CDR1 and CDR2 are MNHNS and SASEGT. This CDR3 contains 15 residues. The DNA for the CDR3 is TGTGCCAGCATTAGCAAACAGGGCGGAAGGACTGAAGCTTTCTTT. This translates into CASISKQGGRTEAFF.

This clone has just one count. The rearrangement uses TRBV10-1 and TRBJ2-1, with TRBD1 matching over 10 bases. V gave up 10 bases and J gave up 5 bases; unmatched junction bases: 5. The CDR3 extends over 13 amino acids. Per the germline V gene, CDR1 is WNHNN and CDR2 is SYGVQD (reference sequence). In nucleotides, the CDR3 is TGCGCCACCGGGACAGGGGAAAACAATGAGCAGTTCTTC. Its protein product is CATGTGENNEQFF.

The genes are TRBV6-5 and TRBJ1-2; 9 bases map to TRBD1. Germline V gene data show CDR1 as MNHEY and CDR2 as SVGAGI. The CDR3 length is 14 residues. Trimming removed 8 bases from V and 4 bases from J; junction bases left unmatched: 8. The CDR3 DNA sequence: TGTGCCAGCCGAGCCGGGACAGGGCCCTATGGCTACACCTTC. Translating it yields CASRAGTGPYGYTF.

The genes are TRBV2 and TRBJ1-1; tentatively, D is TRBD1 (5 bases). V was trimmed by 2 bases and J by 10 bases, leaving 11 bases between them. Germline CDR1 is SNHLY and CDR2 is FYNNEI. The CDR3 totals 12 residues. CDR3 coding DNA: TGTGCCAGCAGTGAACTCGCAGGGTTAGCTTTCTTT. Translation gives CASSELAGLAFF.

The chain joins TRBV15 to TRBJ2-1; weak D call: TRBD1 (8 bases). CDR3 size: 17 residues. V lost 1 base and J lost 0, with 13 bases in between. Per germline, CDR1 LNHNV and CDR2 YYDKDF (reference sequence). CDR3 coding DNA: TGTGCCACCAGCAGAGGGACAGGGAGGGGCTCCTACAATGAGCAGTTCTTC. As protein: CATSRGTGRGSYNEQFF. The full variable domain, completed using reference TRBV15 and TRBJ2-1, is DAMVIQNPRYQVTQFGKPVTLSCSQTLNHNVMYWYQQKSSQAPKLLFHYYDKDFNNEADTPDNFQSRRPNTSFCFLDIRSPGLGDTAMYLCATSRGTGRGSYNEQFFGPGTRLTVL.

V usage is TRBV20-1 and J usage is TRBJ1-1, with D hard to call. The CDR3 totals 10 residues. Germline V gene lookup returns CDR1 DFQATT and CDR2 SNEGSKA (reference sequence). V was clipped by 7 bases and J by 11 bases, with 14 bases between them. The CDR3 sequence is CSVPLYGAFF. Here the CDR3 DNA reads TGCAGTGTCCCGTTATATGGTGCTTTCTTT.

About this clone: Other DNA sequences in the same sample also yield this CDR3. The chain uses TRBV5-1 and TRBJ2-1, with 13 bases aligning to TRBD2. J was trimmed by 4 bases and V by 4 bases; bases with no gene match: 2. The CDR3 consists of 15 residues. In germline, CDR1 is SGHRS, CDR2 YFSETQ. CDR3 sequence: CASSLGLAGYNEQFF. CDR3 in DNA: TGCGCCAGCAGCCTGGGACTAGCGGGGTACAATGAGCAGTTCTTC.

This clone was recorded only once. The chain has TRBV7-2 and TRBJ2-2; the D gene is possibly TRBD2 (6 bases). V dropped 5 bases and J dropped 2 bases, with 12 bases sitting between them. Germline V gives CDR1 SGHTA, CDR2 FQGNSA. CDR3 length equals 15 residues. Here the CDR3 DNA reads TGTGCCAGCAGCCCCATCGGGACTAACACCGGGGAGCTGTTTTTT. It codes for CASSPIGTNTGELFF.

This chain uses TRBV2 with TRBJ2-5, with D uncertain. Germline CDR1 reads SNHLY; CDR2 reads FYNNEI. The CDR3 spans 11 residues. Trimming left V 6 bases short and J 5 bases short, with 7 bases between. This chain's CDR3 is CASRVGETQYF. The CDR3 DNA sequence: TGTGCCAGCAGGGTTGGGGAGACCCAGTACTTC.

The chain is built from TRBV5-1 and TRBJ2-3; D gene ambiguous. Trimming cost V 4 bases and J 0 bases, with 12 bases left between them. This CDR3 comprises 15 residues. Germline V gene data show CDR1 as SGHRS and CDR2 as YFSETQ. CDR3 residues: CASSRTEQSTDTQYF. As DNA, the CDR3 is TGCGCCAGCAGCCGCACGGAGCAAAGCACAGATACGCAGTATTTT.

This chain connects TRBV18 to TRBJ1-4; the D gene is possibly TRBD1 (5 bases). V was shortened by 5 bases and J by 2 bases, with 9 bases between the two germline ends. The CDR3 spans 14 residues. Germline V CDR1 and CDR2: KGHSH, LQKENI. The CDR3 region is CASSLGATNEKLFF. The DNA of the CDR3 is TGTGCCAGCTCATTAGGGGCTACTAATGAAAAACTGTTTTTT.

The sample holds a few counts of this clone. CDR3 nucleotides: TGCGCCAGCAGCCAAGTGCTCGACACTCATAACTACGAGCAGTACTTC. Translated, it gives CASSQVLDTHNYEQYF. This chain connects TRBV4-1 to TRBJ2-7; D not certain. The germline V gene has CDR1 MGHRA and CDR2 YSYEKL. V lost 1 base, J lost 3 bases, and 16 bases lay in between. The CDR3 covers 16 residues.